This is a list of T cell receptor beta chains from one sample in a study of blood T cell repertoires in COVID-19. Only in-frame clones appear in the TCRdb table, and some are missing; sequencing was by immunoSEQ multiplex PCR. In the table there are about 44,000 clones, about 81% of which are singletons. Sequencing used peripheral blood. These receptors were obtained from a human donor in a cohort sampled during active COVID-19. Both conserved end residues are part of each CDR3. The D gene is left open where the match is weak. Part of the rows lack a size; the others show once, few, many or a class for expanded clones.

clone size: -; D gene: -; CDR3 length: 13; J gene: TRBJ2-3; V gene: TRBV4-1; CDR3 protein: CASSHTRSDTQYF; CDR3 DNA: TGCGCCAGCAGCCACACTAGGTCGGATACGCAGTATTTT
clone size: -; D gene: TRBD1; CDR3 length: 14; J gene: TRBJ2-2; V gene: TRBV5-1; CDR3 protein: CASSSGQANGELFF; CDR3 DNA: TGCGCCAGCAGCTCAGGACAGGCTAACGGGGAGCTGTTTTTT
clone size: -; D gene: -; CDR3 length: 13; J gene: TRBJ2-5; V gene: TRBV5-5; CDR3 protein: CASSLWHQETQYF; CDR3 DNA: TGTGCCAGCAGCTTGTGGCACCAAGAGACCCAGTACTTC
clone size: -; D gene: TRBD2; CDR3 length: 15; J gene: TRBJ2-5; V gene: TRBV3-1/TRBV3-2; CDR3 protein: CASSQGAGTSERQYF; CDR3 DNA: TGTGCCAGCAGCCAAGGGGCCGGGACTAGCGAGCGCCAGTACTTC
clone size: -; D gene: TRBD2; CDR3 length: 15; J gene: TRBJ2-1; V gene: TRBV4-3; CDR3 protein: CASSQVGGGTNEQFF; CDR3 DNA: TGCGCCAGCAGCCAAGTCGGCGGGGGGACCAATGAGCAGTTCTTC
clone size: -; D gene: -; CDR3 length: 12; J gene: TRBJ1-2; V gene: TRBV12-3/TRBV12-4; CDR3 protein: CASSLYGQGYTF; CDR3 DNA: TGTGCCAGCAGTTTATACGGACAGGGCTACACCTTC
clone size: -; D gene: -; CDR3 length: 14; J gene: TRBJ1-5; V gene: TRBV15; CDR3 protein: CATSRVVSNQPQHF; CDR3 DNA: TGTGCCACCAGCAGGGTAGTTAGCAATCAGCCCCAGCATTTT
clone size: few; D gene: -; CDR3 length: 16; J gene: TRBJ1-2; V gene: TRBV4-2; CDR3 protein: CASSQDGQGNNYGYTF; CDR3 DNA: TGTGCCAGCAGCCAAGATGGGCAGGGGAATAACTATGGCTACACCTTC
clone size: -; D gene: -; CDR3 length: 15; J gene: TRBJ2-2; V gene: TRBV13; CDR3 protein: CASSSYWANTGELFF; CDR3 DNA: TGTGCCAGCAGCTCGTACTGGGCAAACACCGGGGAGCTGTTTTTT
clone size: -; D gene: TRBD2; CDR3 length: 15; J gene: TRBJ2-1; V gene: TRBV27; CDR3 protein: CASSQWTSGGNEQFF; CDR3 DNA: TGTGCCAGCAGTCAATGGACTAGCGGCGGCAATGAGCAGTTCTTC
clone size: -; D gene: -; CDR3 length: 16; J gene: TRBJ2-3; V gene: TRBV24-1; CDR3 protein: CATSDRTASSTDTQYF; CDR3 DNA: TGTGCCACCAGTGACAGGACAGCCTCTAGCACAGATACGCAGTATTTT
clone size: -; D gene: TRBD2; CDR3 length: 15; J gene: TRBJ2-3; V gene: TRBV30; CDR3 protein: CAWSMTSASTDTQYF; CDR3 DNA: TGTGCCTGGAGTATGACTAGCGCCAGCACAGATACGCAGTATTTT
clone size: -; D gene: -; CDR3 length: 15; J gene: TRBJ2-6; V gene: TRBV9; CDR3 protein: CASSAESSGANVLTF; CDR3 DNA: TGTGCCAGCAGCGCTGAGAGCTCTGGGGCCAACGTCCTGACTTTC
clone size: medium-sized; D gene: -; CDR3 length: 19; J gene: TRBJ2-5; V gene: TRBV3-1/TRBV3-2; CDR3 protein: CASSPFLDEGGRGQETQYF; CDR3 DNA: TGTGCCAGCAGCCCATTCCTTGACGAGGGGGGGAGGGGGCAAGAGACCCAGTACTTC
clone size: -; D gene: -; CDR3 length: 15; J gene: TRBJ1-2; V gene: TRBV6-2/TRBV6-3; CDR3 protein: CASSLTYSTAYGYTF; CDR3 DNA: TGTGCCAGCAGCCTAACATATTCGACAGCCTATGGCTACACCTTC
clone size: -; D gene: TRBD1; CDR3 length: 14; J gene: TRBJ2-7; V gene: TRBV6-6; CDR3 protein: CASASGTGVYEQYF; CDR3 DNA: TGTGCCAGCGCCTCCGGGACAGGGGTTTACGAGCAGTACTTC
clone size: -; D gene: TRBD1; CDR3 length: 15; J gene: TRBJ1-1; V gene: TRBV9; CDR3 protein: CASSPGGQGNTEAFF; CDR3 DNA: TGTGCCAGCAGCCCGGGGGGACAGGGGAACACTGAAGCTTTCTTT
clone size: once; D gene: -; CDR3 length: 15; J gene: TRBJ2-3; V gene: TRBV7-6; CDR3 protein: CASSLFGGRSDTQYF; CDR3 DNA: TGTGCCAGCAGCTTATTTGGGGGCAGGTCGGATACGCAGTATTTT
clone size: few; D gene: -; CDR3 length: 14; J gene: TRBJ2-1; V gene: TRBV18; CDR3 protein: CASSPSTGYNEQFF; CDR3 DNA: TGTGCCAGCTCACCCTCGACGGGTTACAATGAGCAGTTCTTC
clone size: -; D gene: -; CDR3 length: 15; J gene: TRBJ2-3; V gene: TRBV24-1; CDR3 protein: CATSDPRTSTDTQYF; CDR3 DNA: TGTGCCACCAGTGACCCTAGGACTAGCACAGATACGCAGTATTTT
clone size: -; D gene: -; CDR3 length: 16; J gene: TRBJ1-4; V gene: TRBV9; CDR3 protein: CASSPRTASTNEKLFF; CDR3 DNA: TGTGCCAGCAGCCCCCGGACAGCCTCAACTAATGAAAAACTGTTTTTT
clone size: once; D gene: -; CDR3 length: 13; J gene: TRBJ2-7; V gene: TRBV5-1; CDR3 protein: CASSVWGGREQYF; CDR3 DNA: TGCGCCAGCAGCGTGTGGGGGGGCCGCGAGCAGTACTTC
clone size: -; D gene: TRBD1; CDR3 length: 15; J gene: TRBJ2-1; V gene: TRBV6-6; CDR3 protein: CASSYFQGASDEQFF; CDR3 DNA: TGTGCCAGCAGTTACTTTCAGGGGGCTAGTGATGAGCAGTTCTTC
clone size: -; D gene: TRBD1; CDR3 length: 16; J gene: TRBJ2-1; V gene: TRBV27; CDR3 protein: CASSPFAGTGNNEQFF; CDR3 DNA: TGTGCCAGCAGTCCCTTCGCCGGGACAGGGAACAATGAGCAGTTCTTC
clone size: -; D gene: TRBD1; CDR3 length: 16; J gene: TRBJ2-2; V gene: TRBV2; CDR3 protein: CASSETGTGNTGELFF; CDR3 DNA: TGTGCCAGCAGTGAGACCGGGACAGGGAACACCGGGGAGCTGTTTTTT
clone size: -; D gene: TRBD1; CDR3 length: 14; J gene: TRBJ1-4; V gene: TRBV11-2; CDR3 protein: CASSPGTGLEKLFF; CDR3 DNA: TGTGCCAGCAGCCCAGGGACAGGGCTTGAAAAACTGTTTTTT
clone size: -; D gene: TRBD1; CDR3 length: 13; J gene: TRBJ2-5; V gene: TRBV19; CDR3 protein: CASSWTGVETQYF; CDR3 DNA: TGTGCCAGTAGCTGGACAGGGGTAGAGACCCAGTACTTC
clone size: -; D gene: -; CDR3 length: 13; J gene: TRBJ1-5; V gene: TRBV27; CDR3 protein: CASREGSNQPQHF; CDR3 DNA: TGTGCCAGCAGGGAGGGGAGCAATCAGCCCCAGCATTTT
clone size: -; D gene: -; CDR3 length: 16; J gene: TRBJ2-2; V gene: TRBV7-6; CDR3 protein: CASSSLAGVDTGELFF; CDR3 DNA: TGTGCCAGCAGCTCTTTGGCAGGGGTTGACACCGGGGAGCTGTTTTTT
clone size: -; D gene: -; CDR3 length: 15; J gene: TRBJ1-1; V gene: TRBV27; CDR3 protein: CASSLFAVQNTEAFF; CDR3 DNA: TGTGCCAGCAGTTTATTTGCAGTCCAGAACACTGAAGCTTTCTTT
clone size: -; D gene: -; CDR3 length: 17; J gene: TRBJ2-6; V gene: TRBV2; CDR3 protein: CAIPQASLRSGANVLTF; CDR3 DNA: TGTGCCATCCCCCAGGCTTCGCTCCGCTCTGGGGCCAACGTCCTGACTTTC
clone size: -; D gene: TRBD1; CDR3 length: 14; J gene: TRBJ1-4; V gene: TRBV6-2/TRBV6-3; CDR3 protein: CASSAQGVGEKLFF; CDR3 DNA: TGTGCCAGCAGTGCACAGGGGGTAGGCGAAAAACTGTTTTTT